This T cell receptor beta chain was sequenced in a study of CD8 T cells in acute hepatitis C reinfection listed by TCRdb under 2021. Study-wide context: Both during acute infection and after viral clearance, the study profiled the TCRbeta repertoire of CD8+ T cells that were specific for the HCV NS3-1073 epitope. Follow-up samples were taken from several spontaneous resolvers who had cleared HCV, at least 347 days after the estimated infection. Paired acute and follow-up samples were contributed by four spontaneous resolvers. General study outcomes and caveats: NS3-1073 specific repertoires were highly diverse, with no significant diversity differences between acute resolver, follow-up resolver and acute chronic samples. Follow-up repertoires were not available for chronically infected subjects, because NS3-1073 specific cells were too rare to be sorted. Only the TCRbeta chain was sequenced in bulk, so alphabeta pairing of public clonotypes could not be determined. All groups showed preferential use of the TRBV04 and TRBV06 gene families, a pattern that overrepresentation in the naive pool did not explain. Few CDR3 sequences were shared with other epitopes, and differences in sequencing approaches may have limited exact matching. Over ten public clonotypes were identified irrespective of outcome, and one of the public clonotypes used V04-02/J02-02.

Per the publication, the time point label means: at least 347 days after estimated infection, following spontaneous clearance. HCV-specific TCR repertoires were characterized directly ex vivo, and the sequenced cells were not expanded in vitro beforehand. Enrolled in the Montreal Hepatitis C Cohort (HEPCO) in Canada, the donors were people who inject drugs, and these donors were followed every 3 months. Acute primary HCV infection was defined as a positive HCV RNA or antibody test after a negative test within the previous 24 weeks. HCV-specific cells were stained with a PE-labeled tetramer loaded with the NS3 peptide spanning residues 1073-1081. Surface staining used CD3, CD8 and CD45RO antibodies, with an aqua fixable dye to exclude dead cells. The cohort comprised 7 or 8 spontaneous resolvers, defined by HCV RNA clearance within 24 weeks. From thawed, previously cryostored peripheral blood mononuclear cells, CD8+ T cells were purified through negative selection performed by means of the MACS CD8+ T cell Isolation Kit. A BD FACSAria II cell sorter was used for cell sorting.

The germline V gene provides CDR1 SNHLY and CDR2 FYNNEI. The CDR3 runs 11 residues from the cysteine to the phenylalanine. Only CDR3 DNA is held: 33 bases, read in frame from base 1. Deletion took 5 bases off V and 7 bases off J, with a span of 5 bases between the germline ends. Genomic DNA was extracted from the FACS-sorted cells, and the TCRbeta chains were sequenced by the commercial immunoSEQ service. The original pipeline was this. ImmunoSEQ Analyzer software v3.0 and R v3.5.1 were used to analyze the repertoire data. Only productive rearrangements were analyzed, because sequences with stop codons or out-of-frame rearrangements were removed. Simpson diversity, Shannon entropy, CDR3 length and nucleotide addition metrics were supplied by the sequencing provider. Clonotypes were grouped by frequency into dominant, sub-dominant, low or lowest abundance categories, and clonotypes below 0.1% were left out of most analyses. A CDR3 amino acid clonotype was called public if the clonotype appeared in at least two subjects at a cumulative frequency of at least 0.5%. This immuneACCESS table, as held by TCRdb, lists in-frame sequences with V and J called but not all clones. Of the missing ones, under half trace to an unresolved V gene in checked studies; the others have no known cause. The D gene and trimming were derived from the DNA, and the V and J assignments and clone size from that table. The sample table holds about 2,600 clones, of which roughly two thirds were seen once. About 10% of the sample belongs to the ten largest clones.

About this clone: No base-level quality is on record; no much larger clone is a single base apart.

The sequence came from a man in his forties who spontaneously cleared hepatitis C infection. The chain uses TRBV2 and TRBJ1-4, with no confidently assigned D gene. Specimen: HCV NS3-1073 tetramer-sorted CD8+ T cells from PBMCs, collected at follow-up. The sample's cell subset or site label is to be understood as: FACS-sorted NS3-1073 tetramer+ CD8+ T cells. Here is the DNA: TGTGCCAGCAGTCGGGTTGAAAAACTGTTTTTT. It is translated as CASSRVEKLFF.